This passage covers 4 T cell receptor beta chains from one sample sequenced in a study of beta chain features in type 1 diabetes. Points from the study as a whole: Across all four CD4+ subsets, people with type 1 diabetes showed modestly shorter TCRB CDR3s.

Their target antigens are unknown. Expressed TCRB transcripts were sequenced after all isolated RNA was converted to cDNA. Data came from immunoSEQ multiplex PCR; TCRdb stores just in-frame clones and leaves some out. The sample carries around 650,000 clones, 9.5% to 15% recorded once. The sample taken for sequencing was naive CD4+ T cells from blood. Receptors originate from a man aged 25-40 years with type 1 diabetes.

Only a few counts were recorded for this clone. This CDR3 is CASSLRDVRSGELFF. CDR3 DNA: TGTGCCAGCTCACTACGGGACGTTCGATCCGGGGAGCTGTTTTTT. The chain is built from TRBV18 and TRBJ2-2; the D gene could be TRBD1 or TRBD2 (5 bases each). V was shortened by 4 bases and J by 6 bases, with 15 bases between the two germline ends. Germline lookup yields CDR1 KGHSH and CDR2 LQKENI. There are 15 residues in the CDR3.

The CDR3, as DNA: TGCGCCAGCAGCTTGCGACAGGGGGATCAAGCTTTCTTT. Its protein is CASSLRQGDQAFF. This chain joins TRBV5-1 and TRBJ1-1; 9 bases map to TRBD1. J lost 9 bases, V lost 1 base, and 4 bases had no gene match. This CDR3 comprises 13 residues. Per the germline V gene, CDR1 is SGHRS and CDR2 is YFSETQ.

The chain links TRBV6-5 to TRBJ2-7; D perhaps matches TRBD2 (6 bases). The CDR3 totals 13 residues. Germline assignment: CDR1 MNHEY and CDR2 SVGAGI. V lost 6 bases and J lost 3, with 12 bases in between. The CDR3 reads CASRTPGLYEQYF. For the CDR3, the DNA is TGTGCCAGCAGAACCCCGGGACTCTACGAGCAGTACTTC.

This clone showed up just a few times. The rearrangement joins TRBV6-4 to TRBJ2-3, with TRBD1 identical over 8 bases. Germline assignment: CDR1 MRHNA and CDR2 SNTAGT. With V trimmed by 4 bases and J by 1 base, 4 bases remained unmatched. The CDR3 consists of 15 residues. Written as DNA, the CDR3 is TGTGCCAGCAGTGCGACAGGGGTACGCACAGATACGCAGTATTTT. This translates into CASSATGVRTDTQYF.